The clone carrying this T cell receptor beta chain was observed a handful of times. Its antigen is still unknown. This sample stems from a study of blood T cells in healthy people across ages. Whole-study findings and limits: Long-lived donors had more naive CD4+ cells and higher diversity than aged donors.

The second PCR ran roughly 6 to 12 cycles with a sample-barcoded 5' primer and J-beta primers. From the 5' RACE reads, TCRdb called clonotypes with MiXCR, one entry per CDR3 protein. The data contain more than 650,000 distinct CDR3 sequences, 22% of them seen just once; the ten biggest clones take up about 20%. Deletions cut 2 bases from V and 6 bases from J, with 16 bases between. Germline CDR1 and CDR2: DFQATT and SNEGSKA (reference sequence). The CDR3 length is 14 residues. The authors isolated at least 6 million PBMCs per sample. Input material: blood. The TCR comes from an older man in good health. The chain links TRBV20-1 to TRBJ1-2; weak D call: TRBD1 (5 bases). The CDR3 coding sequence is TGCAGTGCTAGATATCAACTCGGGACGGATGGCTACACCTTC. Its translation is CSARYQLGTDGYTF.